The rows below give T cell receptor beta chains drawn from one sample of a study of control samples from healthy donors and cancer patients. Sequencing used immunoSEQ multiplex PCR; TCRdb keeps in-frame clones, though not all of them. In the table there are 170,000 or so clones, roughly 89% of which are singletons. Sequenced input: blood. The receptors here all came from a woman aged 45-59 years in good health. The CDR3 runs from the conserved cysteine through the conserved F or W. The order of the fields is V gene, clone size, D gene, J gene, CDR3 DNA, CDR3 protein. A D gene is named only where the DNA matches it firmly. Size is stated for part of the rows, as once, few or many counts, or as a class when the clone is expanded.

TRBV11-2,-,-,TRBJ1-6,TGTGCCAGCAGCTTAGATGGGCGTAGGGCTTCACCCCTCCACTTT,CASSLDGRRASPLHF
TRBV19,once,-,TRBJ1-6,TGTGCCAGTAGTGTCCGGGCCCGACTCTATAATTCACCCCTCCACTTT,CASSVRARLYNSPLHF
TRBV10-1,once,-,TRBJ1-4,TGCGCCAGCAGGCCGGGCCAGAAACGAAAAACTGTTTTT,CASRPGQKRKTVF
TRBV7-6,-,-,TRBJ1-3,TGTGCCAGCAGCGTGGACCTAGGAAACACCATATATTTT,CASSVDLGNTIYF
TRBV7-9,-,TRBD2,TRBJ2-4,TGTGCCAGCAGCTTAGTCGGGGGAGGGAAAACCAAAAACATTCAGTACTTC,CASSLVGGGKTKNIQYF
TRBV2,-,-,TRBJ1-4,TGTGCCAGCAGTGAAGCCTATTATGGACGGGAGGGGAAACTGTTTTTT,CASSEAYYGREGKLFF
TRBV12-3/TRBV12-4,-,-,TRBJ1-2,TGTGCCAGCACCCTGGACAGTTATGGCTACACCTTC,CASTLDSYGYTF
TRBV18,-,TRBD1,TRBJ2-7,TGTGCCAGCTCACGACGGACAGGACCAAGCGACTACGAGCAGTACTTC,CASSRRTGPSDYEQYF
TRBV6-5,-,TRBD1,TRBJ2-2,TGTGCCAGCAGTCAGTACAGGGGGCACACCGGGGAGCTGTTTTTT,CASSQYRGHTGELFF
TRBV2,-,-,TRBJ1-4,TGTGCCAGCGGCAGGGAAACTAATGAAAAACTGTTTTTT,CASGRETNEKLFF
TRBV2,-,TRBD2,TRBJ2-7,TGTGCCAGCAGTCGGACTAGCGGGAGCTCCTACGAGCAGTACTTC,CASSRTSGSSYEQYF
TRBV7-2,once,TRBD2,TRBJ2-1,TGTGCCAGCAGCTTACCGGGACTAGCCTACAATGAGCAGTTCTTC,CASSLPGLAYNEQFF
TRBV7-2,once,TRBD2,TRBJ2-1,TGTGCCGAGGAGCGGGAGAGGCATAATGAGCAGTTCTTC,CAEERERHNEQFF
TRBV7-9,-,-,TRBJ1-1,TGTGCCAGCAGCTTAGGGGAGAACACTGAAGCTTTCTTT,CASSLGENTEAFF
TRBV4-3,-,-,TRBJ2-6,TGCGCCAGCAGCCAAGGTACAGGGGCCAACGTCCTGACTTTC,CASSQGTGANVLTF
TRBV6-5,-,-,TRBJ1-1,TGTGCCAGCAGCTCCCCTGGGAACACTGAAGCTTTCTTT,CASSSPGNTEAFF
TRBV4-3,-,TRBD2,TRBJ2-1,TGCGCCAGCAGCCAAGAACCAAAGAGCGGGGGGCTTTACAATGAGCAGTTCTTC,CASSQEPKSGGLYNEQFF
TRBV5-1,-,-,TRBJ2-1,TGCGCCAGCAGCTTGGCCCCGGACGCCTACAATGAGCAGTTCTTC,CASSLAPDAYNEQFF
TRBV28,-,TRBD1,TRBJ2-5,TGTGCCAGCACGACGAGGGGACAGGGGGCCGGTGAGACCCAGTACTTC,CASTTRGQGAGETQYF
TRBV15,-,-,TRBJ2-5,TGTGCCACCAGCTGGGGGACGGCCCAGTACTTC,CATSWGTAQYF
TRBV4-1,-,TRBD1,TRBJ2-5,TGCGCCAGCAGCCAGGGTGGAGGGACAGGGAGTCGAGAGACCCAGTACTTC,CASSQGGGTGSRETQYF
TRBV11-2,few,-,TRBJ1-2,TGTGCCAGCAGCTTAGTCGGTCAGGTCGTGGGCTACACCTTC,CASSLVGQVVGYTF
TRBV10-3,few,-,TRBJ1-6,TGTGCCATCAGTGAGTCCGGGGGTGTCTCACCCCTCCACTTT,CAISESGGVSPLHF
TRBV5-6,-,TRBD1,TRBJ2-5,TGTGCCAGCAGCCCCAGGGGGCTGGGAGAGACCCAGTACTTC,CASSPRGLGETQYF
TRBV9,-,-,TRBJ1-4,TGTGCCAGCACCCGGGGGGGAACTAATGAAAAACTGTTTTTT,CASTRGGTNEKLFF
TRBV24-1,-,-,TRBJ1-5,TGTGCCACCAGTGATTCTGGGACTCCGAGTGCTACATGGGGGGATCAGCCCCAGCATTTT,CATSDSGTPSATWGDQPQHF
TRBV28,-,-,TRBJ2-7,TGTGCCAGCAGAAAGGGTACAGGGCACTCCTACGAGCAGTACTTC,CASRKGTGHSYEQYF
TRBV7-3,-,TRBD1,TRBJ2-3,TGTGCCAGCAGCCCCCAGACAGGGAGCACAGATACGCAGTATTTT,CASSPQTGSTDTQYF
TRBV25-1,-,-,TRBJ2-3,TGTGCCAGCAGTGCCAGGGGCTCGACAGATACGCAGTATTTT,CASSARGSTDTQYF
TRBV7-8,-,-,TRBJ1-5,TGTGCCAGCAGCATATCCCGGACATTACCCCAGCATTTT,CASSISRTLPQHF
TRBV19,once,-,TRBJ1-1,TGTGCCAGTAGTATGGTGGGGGGCGGCGGGACTGAAGCTTTCTTT,CASSMVGGGGTEAFF
TRBV1,-,-,TRBJ2-5,TGCACCATACGACTAGCGGGGGACCCCGGGGGGGCCCAGTACTTC,CTIRLAGDPGGAQYF
TRBV4-1,-,TRBD1,TRBJ2-1,TGCGCCAGCAGCCACCTCGGGGACAGGGTCAATGAGCAGTTCTTC,CASSHLGDRVNEQFF
TRBV11-2,-,TRBD1,TRBJ1-2,TGTGCCAGCAGCTTAGACCAGGGGGCCCGCGGCTACACCTTC,CASSLDQGARGYTF
TRBV27,-,-,TRBJ2-7,TGTGCCAGCAGTCTCCTCCGTGGGGCCGCTGGACCCTACGAGCAGTACTTC,CASSLLRGAAGPYEQYF
TRBV7-9,-,-,TRBJ2-6,TGTGCCGGCCGAGGGAGGACTGGGGCCAACGTCCTGACTTTC,CAGRGRTGANVLTF
TRBV18,-,TRBD2,TRBJ2-1,TGTGCCAGCTCACCATACCCCTTTAGCGGGAACTACAATGAGCAGTTCTTC,CASSPYPFSGNYNEQFF
TRBV4-3,-,-,TRBJ2-1,TGCGCCAGCAGCCAGGGGGCCTACAATGAGCAGTTCTTC,CASSQGAYNEQFF
TRBV28,-,-,TRBJ1-5,TGTGCCAGCAGTTCCCTTAGTCAGGGAGTCCAGCCCCAGCATTTT,CASSSLSQGVQPQHF
TRBV6-4,-,-,TRBJ2-2,TGTGCCAGCAGTGCCCAGTACGCGAACACCGGGGAGCTGTTTTTT,CASSAQYANTGELFF
TRBV19,-,TRBD1,TRBJ2-7,TGTGCCAGTAGCCGACGGACAGGGGTGAGCGAGCAGTACTTC,CASSRRTGVSEQYF
TRBV7-2,-,-,TRBJ2-7,TGTGCCAGCAGCTTATTTGCCAGGGCCCGCGAGCAGTACTTC,CASSLFARAREQYF